A single sample gave rise to the 7 T cell receptor beta chains below, sequenced in a study of vaccination and CD4 T cells after COVID-19. Sequencing of DNA taken from cultured CD4+ T cells relied on the Oncomine TCR Beta short-read assay. In TCRdb, the PCR reads were re-called with MiXCR into one record per CDR3 protein. The sample contains around 14,000 distinct CDR3 sequences, under 55% of which appear only once. Treatment meaning: 10-day PBMC culture with coronavirus spike peptide pools or control peptides (ViraFEST assay). What these receptors recognize is not known. The sequencing used CD4+ T cells from blood, cultured in vitro, collected before SARS-CoV-2 vaccination. These receptors were collected from a human donor who had recovered from COVID-19.

The chain carries TRBV25-1 and TRBJ1-2; TRBD1 matches at 8 bases. CDR3 size: 14 residues. V gave up 2 bases and J gave up 8 bases; unmatched junction bases: 7. CDR1 and CDR2 from the germline V gene are MGHDK and SYGVNS. The CDR3 here is CASSEEKTGAGYTF. In nucleotides, the CDR3 is TGTGCCAGCAGTGAAGAGAAGACAGGGGCCGGCTACACCTTC.

This clonotype is labeled as medium-sized. The chain couples TRBV6-1 to TRBJ1-1; D possibly corresponds to TRBD1 (6 bases). The V gene lost 5 bases and the J gene lost 6 bases, with 25 bases spanning the gap. Germline CDR1 and CDR2: MNHNS and SASEGT. This CDR3 has 17 amino acids. DNA for the CDR3: TGTGCCAGCAGTCGCACCCTTACAGGGACGAAGATCCCTGAAGCTTTCTTT. It yields the protein CASSRTLTGTKIPEAFF.

The sample holds a few counts of this clonotype. The chain has TRBV6-2 or TRBV6-3 and TRBJ2-5; no clear D. The CDR3 contains 12 residues. V shed 6 bases and J shed 5 bases, with 10 bases lying between them. Germline V gives CDR1 MNHEY, CDR2 SVGEGT. The CDR3 reads CASSPVGETQYF. The CDR3 DNA follows: TGTGCCAGCAGCCCGGTGGGGGAGACCCAGTACTTC.

The V call is TRBV28, the J call TRBJ2-3, with TRBD2 matching 12 bases. V gave up 8 bases and J gave up 6 bases; unmatched junction bases: 6. This CDR3 spans 14 amino acids. The V gene's germline CDR1 is MDHEN and CDR2 SYDVKM. The CDR3 loop reads CASHTSGRSDTQYF. CDR3 DNA sequence: TGTGCCAGCCATACTAGCGGGAGGTCCGATACGCAGTATTTT.

This chain links TRBV28 with TRBJ1-6; D uncertain. V lost 6 bases to trimming and J lost 10 bases, with 13 bases between them. Germline-derived CDR1 and CDR2 are MDHEN and SYDVKM. The CDR3 is made up of 13 amino acids. CDR3 nucleotides: TGTGCCAGCAGGAACACGGGGAACTCACCCCTCCACTTT. Translated, it gives CASRNTGNSPLHF.

This chain joins TRBV5-1 and TRBJ1-5; D not resolved. CDR1 and CDR2 (germline): SGHRS, YFSETQ. Trimming took 0 bases from V and 0 from J, leaving 7 bases between them. This CDR3 spans 15 amino acids. The DNA for the CDR3 is TGCGCCAGCAGCTTGGAGGGTAATAGCAATCAGCCCCAGCATTTT. This translates into CASSLEGNSNQPQHF. The full variable domain, its missing parts supplied by reference TRBV5-1 and TRBJ1-5, is KAGVTQTPRYLIKTRGQQVTLSCSPISGHRSVSWYQQTPGQGLQFLFEYFSETQRNKGNFPGRFSGRQFSNSRSEMNVSTLELGDSALYLCASSLEGNSNQPQHFGDGTRLSIL.

The rearrangement links TRBV10-2 to TRBJ1-2; no clear D gene. The V end was cut by 2 bases, the J end by 7 bases, with 14 bases between. CDR3 size: 14 residues. Per the germline V gene, CDR1 is WSHSY and CDR2 is SAAADI. Here the CDR3 DNA reads TGCGCCAGCAGTGAGCTATTGGATTGGCGTGGCTACACCTTC. It yields the protein CASSELLDWRGYTF.